This T cell receptor (beta chain) was sequenced in a study of cytomegalovirus exposure and HLA in healthy donors. Study-level findings and limits: A prior analysis recorded that most TCR beta V segments were productive about 87% or about 30% of the time. In a later analysis, a missense DCLRE1C variant was linked to TCR beta V- and J-gene trimming. 150 or so TCR beta chains were listed as cytomegalovirus-associated. The likely origin of a cluster of highly shared sequence variants was a sequencing artifact.

Trimming pared 5 bases from V and 14 bases from J, leaving 16 bases between. Germline CDR1 SGHTA, CDR2 FQGTGA. The CDR3 contains 13 residues. Worth noting for this clone: Its antigen is undetermined.

13 Jbeta primers and 60 Vbeta primers were used for the PCR. The assay was immunoSEQ multiplex PCR, and TCRdb's table has in-frame clones only and misses some. The table shows around 150,000 clones, with about 61% occurring only once. The chain couples TRBV7-3 to TRBJ1-6; D unresolved. The TCR sequence derives from a woman between 35 and 50 years old in good health and CMV-seronegative. Sequencing was carried out using PBMCs. The DNA of the CDR3 is TGTGCCAGCAGCCACGGTCCCAATCGTGCCCTCCACTTT. Amino acid sequence: CASSHGPNRALHF.